The 25 T cell receptor beta chains reported below all come from one sample, sequenced in a study of blood T cell repertoires in COVID-19. Sequencing was performed with immunoSEQ multiplex PCR; in TCRdb, only in-frame clones are kept and a portion is missing. Here the sample spans approximately 240,000 clones, 75% to 90% being singletons. The sequenced material came from PBMCs or T cells enriched from blood (not recorded which). These receptors all come from a woman under 30 in a cohort exposed to, infected with or recovered from COVID-19 (not recorded which).

V is TRBV11-2 and J is TRBJ2-7, with 8 bases fitting TRBD2. The V and J ends lost 4 bases and 0 bases, in that order; junction bases with no gene match: 5. The CDR3 is 15 amino acids. CDR1 SGHAT and CDR2 FQNNGV come from the germline V gene. The CDR3 coding sequence is TGTGCCAGCAGCTATAGCGGGACCCCCTCCTACGAGCAGTACTTC. Its protein product is CASSYSGTPSYEQYF.

This clone was found a few times. J is TRBJ1-2 and V is TRBV5-1, with 7 bases fitting TRBD1. This CDR3 contains 17 residues. Unmatched junction bases numbered 8, after V lost 0 bases and J lost 0 bases. CDR1 and CDR2 (germline): SGHRS, YFSETQ. The CDR3 protein is CASSLGTGTQANYGYTF. The CDR3 bases are TGCGCCAGCAGCTTGGGGACAGGAACCCAAGCTAACTATGGCTACACCTTC.

V is TRBV5-4 and J is TRBJ2-5; D is uncertain. V was trimmed by 0 bases and J by 5 bases, leaving 5 bases between them. CDR3 length: 12 residues. Germline V CDR1 and CDR2: SGHNT, YYREEE (reference sequence). This CDR3 is CASSLELETQYF. The CDR3 nucleotides are TGTGCCAGCAGCTTGGAGCTGGAGACCCAGTACTTC. The full variable domain, with the rest looked up from reference TRBV5-4 and TRBJ2-5, is ETGVTQSPTHLIKTRGQQVTLRCSSQSGHNTVSWYQQALGQGPQFIFQYYREEENGRGNFPPRFSGLQFPNYSSELNVNALELDDSALYLCASSLELETQYFGPGTRLLVL.

The chain employs TRBV9 and TRBJ2-1; 8 bases agree with TRBD2. V lost 3 bases to trimming and J lost 6 bases; unmatched junction nucleotides: 5. Germline V gene lookup returns CDR1 SGDLS and CDR2 YYNGEE. The CDR3 has 14 residues. The CDR3 DNA reads TGTGCCAGCAGCGCTTCGGGGGGGCCCAATGAGCAGTTCTTC. It specifies CASSASGGPNEQFF.

The J gene is TRBJ1-3, the V gene TRBV29-1; no reliable D call. CDR1 is SQVTM, CDR2 ANQGSEA, per germline. The CDR3 length is 14 residues. Trimming took 7 bases from V and 0 from J, leaving 13 bases between them. As DNA, the CDR3 is TGCAGCGCAGCGATGGGGAGCTCTGGAAACACCATATATTTT. Protein: CSAAMGSSGNTIYF.

The chain recombines TRBV13 with TRBJ1-1; D is ambiguous. Looked up from germline, CDR1 is PRHDT and CDR2 is FYEKMQ (reference sequence). V was shortened by 6 bases and J by 10 bases, with 15 bases between the two germline ends. This CDR3 contains 12 residues. The CDR3 spells CASSDSAPGAFF. For the CDR3, the DNA is TGTGCCAGCAGTGACTCCGCCCCCGGAGCTTTCTTT.

In DNA form, the CDR3 reads TGTGCCAGAAGGCCACGACAGGGAGGCAATCAGCCCCAGCATTTT. Its translation: CARRPRQGGNQPQHF. The V call is TRBV5-3, the J call TRBJ1-5; 7 nucleotides match TRBD1. TRBV5-3 is placed among ORFs of uncertain function. Trimming at V came to 5 bases and at J to 2 bases, leaving 7 bases not matched to a gene. The CDR3 is made up of 15 amino acids.

V gene TRBV5-4 combines with J gene TRBJ2-3; 7 nucleotides match TRBD1. The CDR3 totals 15 residues. After removal of 4 bases from V and 4 bases from J, the junction contained 9 bases not matched to a gene. Germline CDR1 reads SGHNT; CDR2 reads YYREEE (reference sequence). The CDR3 DNA is TGTGCCAGCAGCCCAACCACCGGGACAGCAGATACGCAGTATTTT. Protein sequence: CASSPTTGTADTQYF.

The chain combines TRBV29-1 with TRBJ1-4, with a tentative D call TRBD1 (6 bases). V lost 5 bases to trimming and J lost 5 bases, with 18 bases between them. Germline V CDR1 and CDR2: SQVTM, ANQGSEA. The CDR3 loop spans 15 amino acids. This chain's CDR3 is CSVSHGRQGNEKLFF. The CDR3 coding sequence is TGCAGCGTTTCCCACGGACGGCAGGGGAATGAAAAACTGTTTTTT.

The J gene is TRBJ1-4, the V gene TRBV5-6; no clear D gene. Germline V CDR1 and CDR2: SGHDT, YYEEEE. CDR3 length: 15 amino acids. V lost 4 bases to trimming and J lost 6 bases, with 16 bases between them. This CDR3 reads CASSDFSGSHEKLFF. Here the CDR3 DNA reads TGTGCCAGCAGCGATTTCTCCGGGAGCCATGAAAAACTGTTTTTT. The full variable domain, with the rest looked up from reference TRBV5-6 and TRBJ1-4, is DAGVTQSPTHLIKTRGQQVTLRCSPKSGHDTVSWYQQALGQGPQFIFQYYEEEERQRGNFPDRFSGHQFPNYSSELNVNALLLGDSALYLCASSDFSGSHEKLFFGSGTQLSVL.

The J gene is TRBJ1-1, the V gene TRBV7-8, with D hard to call. This CDR3 is built from 16 residues. Germline CDR1 is SGHVS and CDR2 is FQNEAQ. V dropped 0 bases and J dropped 0 bases, with 11 bases sitting between them. CDR3 in amino acids: CASSLAAEELNTEAFF. CDR3 sequence (DNA): TGTGCCAGCAGCTTAGCAGCGGAAGAACTGAACACTGAAGCTTTCTTT.

The rearrangement joins TRBV7-8 to TRBJ2-1, with unresolved D. Germline V gives CDR1 SGHVS, CDR2 FQNEAQ. V was shortened by 1 base and J by 3 bases, with 4 bases between the two germline ends. The CDR3 spans 13 residues. The CDR3 region is CASSLGDYNEQFF. The CDR3 nucleotides read TGTGCCAGCAGCTTAGGAGACTACAATGAGCAGTTCTTC.

The chain recombines TRBV5-1 with TRBJ1-3; possible D gene TRBD1, 5 bases. Germline V CDR1 and CDR2: SGHRS, YFSETQ. The CDR3 contains 16 residues. V shed 0 bases and J shed 5 bases, with 15 bases lying between them. This CDR3 is CASSLDIDGARNTIYF. The CDR3 DNA reads TGCGCCAGCAGCTTGGACATCGATGGGGCGAGAAACACCATATATTTT.

The V and J genes are TRBV5-1 and TRBJ2-2; the D gene is possibly TRBD1 (6 bases). Germline loops: CDR1 SGHRS, CDR2 YFSETQ. The CDR3 consists of 14 residues. V was trimmed by 7 bases and J by 5 bases, leaving 15 bases between them. The CDR3 sequence is CASGFTGSTGELFF. DNA of the CDR3: TGCGCCAGCGGATTTACAGGGTCTACCGGGGAGCTGTTTTTT.

The chain joins TRBV9 to TRBJ2-2, with 10 bases that match TRBD2. Germline CDR1 reads SGDLS; CDR2 reads YYNGEE. V dropped 6 bases and J dropped 2; count of bases not matched to a gene: 10. CDR3 size: 17 residues. CDR3 coding DNA: TGTGCCAGCACACGTACCGGGACTAGCGTAAACACCGGGGAGCTGTTTTTT. As protein: CASTRTGTSVNTGELFF.

J is TRBJ1-2 and V is TRBV2; 10 positions agree with TRBD1. With V trimmed by 5 bases and J by 6 bases, 3 bases remained unmatched. The CDR3 has 13 amino acids. Germline lookup yields CDR1 SNHLY and CDR2 FYNNEI. The CDR3 bases are TGTGCCAGCAGTCGACAGGGGGCGGATGGCTACACCTTC. Amino acids: CASSRQGADGYTF. Combining the CDR3 with reference TRBV2 and TRBJ1-2 gives the whole variable domain EPEVTQTPSHQVTQMGQEVILRCVPISNHLYFYWYRQILGQKVEFLVSFYNNEISEKSEIFDDQFSVERPDGSNFTLKIRSTKLEDSAMYFCASSRQGADGYTFGSGTRLTVV.

The chain couples TRBV27 to TRBJ1-1; a weak D match, TRBD1 (5 bases). This CDR3 is 14 amino acids long. CDR1 and CDR2 from the germline V gene are MNHEY and SMNVEV (reference sequence). V dropped 7 bases and J dropped 0 bases, with 12 bases sitting between them. The CDR3 region is CASILTAMNTEAFF. The CDR3 DNA follows: TGTGCCAGCATCCTGACAGCCATGAACACTGAAGCTTTCTTT.

The rearrangement links TRBV29-1 to TRBJ1-1; D unclear. Germline lookup yields CDR1 SQVTM and CDR2 ANQGSEA. V lost 2 bases and J 4 bases, leaving 8 bases between the germline ends. The CDR3 runs to 12 residues. CDR3 DNA sequence: TGCAGCGTTGAACGAGGATCCACTGAAGCTTTCTTT. It codes for CSVERGSTEAFF.

This clone was seen once. This rearrangement joins TRBV7-3 to TRBJ2-7; D may be TRBD1 (5 bases). The V and J ends lost 2 bases and 3 bases respectively, with 11 bases between them. This CDR3 has 14 residues. Germline CDR1 reads SGHTA; CDR2 reads FQGTGA. The CDR3 sequence: CASSLGAGNYEQYF. The CDR3 DNA reads TGTGCCAGCAGCTTAGGAGCAGGGAACTACGAGCAGTACTTC.

The CDR3 reads CATSGGGDQPQHF. The CDR3 nucleotides read TGTGCCACCAGTGGAGGAGGAGACCAGCCCCAGCATTTT. The V gene is TRBV24-1, the J gene TRBJ1-5; D is uncertain. The germline V and J ends were trimmed by 5 bases and 7 bases, with 11 bases remaining between them. The germline CDR1 and CDR2 sequences are KGHDR and SFDVKD. The CDR3 covers 13 residues.

The V call is TRBV18, the J call TRBJ1-6, with D unresolved. This CDR3 has 15 residues. Germline CDR1 is KGHSH and CDR2 is LQKENI. Trimming shortened V by 2 bases and J by 0 bases, and 5 bases separated the two germline ends. The CDR3 protein is CASSPVSSYNSPLHF. CDR3 sequence (DNA): TGTGCCAGCTCACCAGTTAGCTCCTATAATTCACCCCTCCACTTT.

V is TRBV7-8 and J is TRBJ2-1; 8 nucleotides align to TRBD1. Germline loops: CDR1 SGHVS, CDR2 FQNEAQ. The CDR3 extends over 15 amino acids. The J segment lost 7 bases and the V segment lost 1 base, leaving 6 bases of the junction unmatched. CDR3 nucleotides: TGTGCCAGCAGCTTAGTGCCAGGGGGCTTTAATGAGCAGTTCTTC. Its protein product is CASSLVPGGFNEQFF.

This chain joins TRBV7-2 and TRBJ1-5; no clear D. The germline gives CDR1 SGHTA, CDR2 FQGNSA. The ends were cut back, 4 bases at V and 4 bases at J, with 11 bases in the middle. The CDR3 is 14 residues long. The CDR3 reads CASSSGGINQPQHF. CDR3 coding DNA: TGTGCCAGCAGCTCGGGCGGGATTAATCAGCCCCAGCATTTT.

A word on this clone: Other DNA sequences in the sample encode the same CDR3. The chain joins TRBV19 to TRBJ1-5, with 9 bases identical to TRBD1. The CDR3 loop spans 13 amino acids. Germline V CDR1 and CDR2: LNHDA, SQIVND (reference sequence). The ends lost 9 bases at V and 2 bases at J; junction bases unmatched: 2. The CDR3 bases are TGTGCCAGCCGGGACAGGGGCAATCAGCCCCAGCATTTT. It translates to CASRDRGNQPQHF.

J is TRBJ2-7 and V is TRBV12-3 or TRBV12-4, with D hard to call. The V and J ends lost 6 bases and 5 bases respectively, with 11 bases between them. CDR3 size: 12 residues. CDR3 region: CASSPLFHEQYF. The DNA for the CDR3 is TGTGCCAGCAGCCCCCTATTCCACGAGCAGTACTTC.